This TCR beta chain emerged from a study of OX40 agonist ivuxolimab in advanced cancers. Whole-study results and caveats: Dosing at 0.1 to 3.0 mg/kg was accompanied by clonal expansion of CD4+ and CD8+ blood T cells by week 6.

Germline V lookup: CDR1 SGDLS, CDR2 YYNGEE. The CDR3 runs to 13 residues. Trimming took 0 bases from V and 3 from J, leaving 7 bases between them. Clones were sequenced by immunoSEQ multiplex PCR, and TCRdb holds only the in-frame ones, with some missing. The table records around 80,000 clones, about 86% of them present only once. Remarks on this clone: Antigen unknown.

This clonotype was obtained from an adult with an advanced solid tumor such as melanoma, head and neck, liver or kidney cancer. The source material was CD4+ or CD8+ T cells sorted from blood, sampled in a trial of the OX40 agonist ivuxolimab. V is TRBV9 and J is TRBJ2-7; D unresolved. The CDR3 loop reads CASSVAYGYEQYF. The DNA of the CDR3 is TGTGCCAGCAGCGTAGCTTACGGCTACGAGCAGTACTTC.